One T cell receptor beta chain is described in this entry. The sample comes from a study of CD8 T cells in Susac syndrome. Germline V gene sequence: CDR1 LGHNA, CDR2 YSLEER. Germline trimming cut 0 bases from V and 12 bases from J; bases unmatched to any gene: 12. The length of the CDR3 is 16 residues. RNA was extracted with the RNeasy kit, and a quantity of roughly 0.45 to 1 ug was reverse transcribed using random hexamers. Across 54 Vbeta and 13 Jbeta, immunoSEQ multiplex PCR amplified TCR beta CDR3. MiXCR, applied by TCRdb to the immunoSEQ multiplex PCR reads, yields one record per CDR3 protein. Of approximately 190,000 distinct CDR3 sequences in the sample, nearly 97% are singletons; the top ten hold 0.098%.

The receptor comes from a human donor with Susac syndrome. J is TRBJ2-3 and V is TRBV4-3; TRBD2 aligns across 10 bases. The sequenced sample consisted of CD4+ T cells from PBMCs. This chain's CDR3 is CASSQEGLAGDVSQYF. The CDR3 DNA sequence: TGCGCCAGCAGCCAAGAGGGTCTAGCGGGGGACGTCAGTCAGTATTTT.